The 22 T cell receptor beta chains below come from one sample, sequenced in a study of T cells in Graves' hyperthyroidism and ophthalmopathy. Amplification of TCR beta CDR3 regions was performed using RNA transcripts as template. First-round RT-PCR with HTBI primers amplified the TCR CDR3 region. In TCRdb, the multiplex PCR reads were re-called with MiXCR into one record per CDR3 protein. The sample consists of around 380,000 distinct CDR3 sequences, roughly 14% of them appearing once. Specimen: blood. The receptors originated from a man under 40 with Graves' hyperthyroidism that later progressed to Graves' ophthalmopathy.

Only one count was recorded for this clonotype. V is TRBV5-1 and J is TRBJ2-6; D call uncertain. V lost 0 bases to trimming and J lost 0 bases, with 7 bases between them. CDR3 length: 16 residues. In germline, CDR1 is SGHRS, CDR2 YFSETQ. The CDR3 here is CASSLEGLSGANVLTF. CDR3 nucleotides: TGCGCCAGCAGCTTGGAGGGCCTCTCTGGGGCCAACGTCCTGACTTTC.

The rearrangement joins TRBV28 to TRBJ2-1; TRBD2 matches 8 bases. Unmatched junction bases numbered 6, after V lost 3 bases and J lost 2 bases. There are 16 residues in the CDR3. Germline V lookup: CDR1 MDHEN, CDR2 SYDVKM. CDR3: CASSLGGGGPYNEQFF. Written as DNA, the CDR3 is TGTGCCAGCAGTTTGGGCGGCGGGGGGCCCTACAATGAGCAGTTCTTC.

This clonotype was seen ten or more times. The chain is built from TRBV28 and TRBJ1-3; TRBD1 matches at 9 bases. The CDR3 is 16 residues long. CDR1 and CDR2 from the germline V gene are MDHEN and SYDVKM. Trimming cost V 6 bases and J 0 bases; bases outside gene matches: 6. The CDR3 DNA is TGTGCCAGCAGCACAGGGGGCTCCGGCTCTGGAAACACCATATATTTT. Protein: CASSTGGSGSGNTIYF.

The sample holds many counts of this clonotype. This chain uses TRBV27 with TRBJ1-6; D remains unclear. CDR3 size: 14 residues. Germline CDR1 and CDR2: MNHEY and SMNVEV (reference sequence). V dropped 0 bases and J dropped 9 bases, with 9 bases sitting between them. CDR3 nucleotides: TGTGCCAGCAGTTTATCGCCGGGATCTTCACCCCTCCACTTT. Translation: CASSLSPGSSPLHF.

This clonotype rates as large. The genes are TRBV28 and TRBJ2-7; a weak D match, TRBD2 (5 bases). The CDR3 has 14 residues. Germline-derived CDR1 and CDR2 are MDHEN and SYDVKM. The V and J ends lost 6 bases and 2 bases respectively, with 14 bases between them. The CDR3 nucleotides read TGTGCCAGCAGCTGGGAATCCGGGACCTACGAGCAGTACTTC. It yields the protein CASSWESGTYEQYF. Together with reference TRBV28 and TRBJ2-7, the CDR3 gives the full variable domain: DVKVTQSSRYLVKRTGEKVFLECVQDMDHENMFWYRQDPGLGLRLIYFSYDVKMKEKGDIPEGYSVSREKKERFSLILESASTNQTSMYLCASSWESGTYEQYFGPGTRLTVT.

In the case of this clonotype: A read error may be the cause here, since a much bigger clone is one base away. This sequence joins TRBV20-1 and TRBJ1-4; possibly TRBD1 for D (5 bases). The CDR3 is made up of 18 amino acids. V was trimmed by 0 bases and J by 2 bases, leaving 19 bases between them. The V gene's germline CDR1 is DFQATT and CDR2 SNEGSKA (reference sequence). The CDR3 protein is CSARDFPRDRPTNEKLFF. The CDR3 DNA is TGCAGTGCTAGAGATTTTCCCCGGGACCGCCCGACTAATGAAAAACTGTTTTTT.

Comment on this clonotype: This may stem from a read error, because a much larger clone lies one nucleotide away. The CDR3 does not close with the conserved phenylalanine or tryptophan, likely indicating a read error. CDR3 DNA: TGCAGTGCTAGAGGTCACCGACGGGGCACAGATACGCAGTATCTT. It translates to CSARGHRRGTDTQYL. V is TRBV20-1 and J is TRBJ2-3; unclear D gene. Germline assignment: CDR1 DFQATT and CDR2 SNEGSKA (reference sequence). V was clipped by 1 base and J by 1 base, with 12 bases between them. The length of the CDR3 is 15 residues.

This clonotype has ten or more counts. J is TRBJ2-2 and V is TRBV12-3 or TRBV12-4; the match to TRBD2 covers 13 bases. The V gene end was trimmed by 2 bases and the J gene end by 0 bases; junction bases not matched to a gene: 15. The CDR3 consists of 22 residues. The CDR3 bases are TGTGCCAGCAGTTTATCCCCACTAGCGGGGGGGGCCCGATCGCCGAACACCGGGGAGCTGTTTTTT. Translated: CASSLSPLAGGARSPNTGELFF.

This clonotype has more than one count but fewer than ten. The chain combines TRBV12-5 with TRBJ2-5, with D hard to call. The CDR3 totals 13 residues. V gave up 1 base and J gave up 4 bases, with 7 bases separating them. CDR1 LGHNT and CDR2 FRNRAP come from the germline V gene. CDR3 nucleotide sequence: TGTGCTAGTGGTTTGGGATTCCCAGAGACCCAGTACTTC. Amino acid sequence: CASGLGFPETQYF.

This clonotype was counted many times. The chain has TRBV6-1 and TRBJ1-5; 9 bases fit TRBD1. The germline CDR1 and CDR2 sequences are MNHNS and SASEGT. J was trimmed by 1 base and V by 6 bases; bases with no gene match: 4. This CDR3 region has 15 residues. CDR3 bases: TGTGCCAGCAGATGGACAGGGGAAAGCAATCAGCCCCAGCATTTT. It yields the protein CASRWTGESNQPQHF.

This clonotype was counted ten times or more. The V call is TRBV28, the J call TRBJ1-5; perhaps TRBD1 as D (5 bases). Germline V gives CDR1 MDHEN, CDR2 SYDVKM. The CDR3 is 17 residues long. Trimming removed 5 bases from V and 6 bases from J, with 23 bases in between. CDR3 amino acids: CASSHSGTGGGGQPQHF. In DNA, the CDR3 is TGTGCCAGCAGTCATTCCGGGACGGGGGGTGGTGGTCAGCCCCAGCATTTT.

The sample holds many counts of this clonotype. The chain has TRBV5-1 and TRBJ1-1, with TRBD1 matching 9 bases. Germline V gene sequence: CDR1 SGHRS, CDR2 YFSETQ. V was pared by 4 bases and J by 0 bases, with 10 bases of the junction left unmatched. The CDR3 totals 17 residues. The CDR3 nucleotides are TGCGCCAGCAGCAGCCGGACAGGGGACGTCTTGAACACTGAAGCTTTCTTT. The encoded protein is CASSSRTGDVLNTEAFF.

The J gene is TRBJ1-1, the V gene TRBV6-1; the match to TRBD1 covers 7 bases. Germline loops: CDR1 MNHNS, CDR2 SASEGT. There are 15 residues in the CDR3. V gave up 2 bases and J gave up 1 base; unmatched junction bases: 4. The CDR3 is CASSEINRGNTEAFF. The CDR3 DNA follows: TGTGCCAGCAGTGAAATTAACAGGGGGAACACTGAAGCTTTCTTT.

This clonotype came up a few times. The CDR3 end shows no conserved phenylalanine or tryptophan, and so a read error is likely. J is TRBJ2-7 and V is TRBV7-9; D not certain. V was pared by 0 bases and J by 2 bases, with 5 bases between. Per germline, CDR1 SEHNR and CDR2 FQNEAQ (reference sequence). The CDR3 spans 13 residues. The CDR3 here is CASSLAATYEQYL. CDR3 sequence (DNA): TGTGCCAGCAGCTTAGCAGCTACCTACGAGCAGTACCTC.

This clonotype came up a few times. The chain links TRBV7-9 to TRBJ1-2; D uncertain. This CDR3 spans 12 amino acids. With 6 bases removed from V and 5 bases from J, the gap between germline ends came to 10 bases. Germline V lookup: CDR1 SEHNR, CDR2 FQNEAQ (reference sequence). The CDR3 DNA sequence: TGTGCCAGCAGGCGAGCGTATTATGGCTACACCTTC. Translated, it gives CASRRAYYGYTF.

This clonotype was seen repeatedly, ten times or more. The chain employs TRBV12-5 and TRBJ1-1; D not resolved. V lost 3 bases and J lost 4, with 12 bases in between. Germline CDR1 LGHNT, CDR2 FRNRAP. This CDR3 comprises 14 residues. The CDR3 here is CASGLIRRSTEAFF. In DNA, the CDR3 is TGTGCTAGTGGTTTAATCCGACGGTCCACTGAAGCTTTCTTT.

This clonotype was recorded at least ten times. The chain employs TRBV5-1 and TRBJ2-1, with TRBD2 identical over 13 bases. V shed 2 bases, J shed 14 bases, and the junction held 13 bases outside the gene matches. Germline values: CDR1 SGHRS, CDR2 YFSETQ. This CDR3 is built from 16 residues. The CDR3 DNA follows: TGCGCCAGCAGCTTTGTGGAGACTAGCGGGGGGTCGCAGAAGTTCTTC. Residues: CASSFVETSGGSQKFF.

V gene TRBV12-3 or TRBV12-4 combines with J gene TRBJ1-2; no clear D. V lost 5 bases and J lost 4, with 17 bases in between. This CDR3 is 15 amino acids long. CDR3 in DNA: TGTGCCAGCAGTCCAACAGAATCGGCTTTCTATGGCTACACCTTC. This gives the protein CASSPTESAFYGYTF.

J is TRBJ1-1 and V is TRBV7-7, with D perhaps matching TRBD1 (5 bases). This CDR3 region has 19 residues. The V end lost 7 bases, the J end lost 4 bases, and 31 bases lay between the germline ends. Germline V gene sequence: CDR1 SSHAT, CDR2 FNYEAQ (reference sequence). The CDR3 protein is CASIQLSLRDRGFCTEAFF. In DNA, the CDR3 is TGTGCCAGCATTCAGCTTAGTTTGAGGGATCGGGGGTTCTGCACTGAAGCTTTCTTT.

This clonotype was found a few times. The chain recombines TRBV9 with TRBJ2-4, with a weak D call TRBD1 (6 bases). Germline-derived CDR1 and CDR2 are SGDLS and YYNGEE. With 3 bases removed from V and 5 bases from J, the gap between germline ends came to 18 bases. The CDR3 extends over 16 amino acids. In DNA form, the CDR3 reads TGTGCCAGCAGCGAGGGGGTTGGGCAGACTCAAAACATTCAGTACTTC. This gives the protein CASSEGVGQTQNIQYF. Together with reference TRBV9 and TRBJ2-4, the CDR3 gives the full variable domain: DSGVTQTPKHLITATGQRVTLRCSPRSGDLSVYWYQQSLDQGLQFLIQYYNGEERAKGNILERFSAQQFPDLHSELNLSSLELGDSALYFCASSEGVGQTQNIQYFGAGTRLSVL.

This clonotype was seen only a few times. The gene calls are TRBV4-1 and TRBJ2-3; 9 positions agree with TRBD2. Germline CDR1 MGHRA, CDR2 YSYEKL. The CDR3 is made up of 18 amino acids. V lost 0 bases, J lost 2 bases, and 9 bases stayed unmatched. The CDR3 is CASSQDWVSGGSTDTQYF. CDR3 DNA sequence: TGCGCCAGCAGCCAAGATTGGGTGAGCGGGGGGTCCACAGATACGCAGTATTTT.

This clonotype was recorded at least ten times. The chain links TRBV27 to TRBJ1-5, with unresolved D. CDR1 and CDR2 (germline): MNHEY, SMNVEV (reference sequence). The CDR3 runs 14 residues. Between the trimmed V and J ends, which lost 7 bases and 8 bases, there was a span of 18 bases. The CDR3 spells CASKPGLREEPQHF. The CDR3 DNA follows: TGTGCCAGCAAACCCGGGTTACGTGAGGAGCCCCAGCATTTT.